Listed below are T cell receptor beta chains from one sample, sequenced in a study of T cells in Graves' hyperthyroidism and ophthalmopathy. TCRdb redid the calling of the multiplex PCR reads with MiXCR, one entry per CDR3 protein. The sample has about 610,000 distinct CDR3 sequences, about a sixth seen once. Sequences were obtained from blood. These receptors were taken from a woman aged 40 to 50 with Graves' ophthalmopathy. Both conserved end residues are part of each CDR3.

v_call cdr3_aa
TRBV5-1 CASSSNPTGNTGELFF
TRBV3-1 CASSHHGLAEAVEQFF
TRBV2 CASSQGRYAFF
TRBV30 CAWGWGGETEAFF
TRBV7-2 CASSLGDYSTDTQYF
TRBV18 CASSLQGTETQYF
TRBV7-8 CASSWGQAYEQYF
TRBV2 CASTLQGPYQETQYF
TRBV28 CASSSPLGRGSYEQYF
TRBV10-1 CASSEPRSDEQFF
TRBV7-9 CASSLVGGATNIQYF
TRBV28 CASMSSYETQYF
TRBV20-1 CSASSGTVTEAFF
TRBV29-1 CSVEPPGGNGYTF
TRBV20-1 CSARYPTQYF
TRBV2 CASSEAAPSSYEQYF
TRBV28 CASRMTDLALEAFF
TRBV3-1 CASSKRAINNEQFF
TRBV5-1 CASSEYLTEQFF
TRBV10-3 CAISDNGSQETQYF
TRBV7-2 CASSLTGVGGSPLHF
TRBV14 CASSQGTGAQYF
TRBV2 CASSVSQIYTQYF
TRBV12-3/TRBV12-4 CASSLTVTSGEQYF
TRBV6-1 CASRPGTSDTDTQYF
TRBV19 CASSRVWPTQGGEKLFF
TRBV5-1 CASSSPSGSSYNEQFF
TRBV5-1 CASSLFIGGENTEAFF
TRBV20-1 CSAREWDEGTEAFF
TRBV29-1 CSVVDSGNTEAFF
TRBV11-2 CASSQVSSSVFF
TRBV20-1 CSANGPQGPQHF